The clone carrying this TCR beta chain appeared a few times. 5'RACE with constant-segment primers yielded barcoded, UMI-tagged TCR alpha and TCR beta cDNA libraries. TCRdb re-analysed the 5' RACE reads in MiXCR, keeping a single row per CDR3 protein. The table lists some 600,000 distinct CDR3 sequences, approximately 15% of them singletons. The data originate from a study of T-cell memory formation after mild COVID-19. The receptor comes from an adult woman who had mild COVID-19 (a few samples of this study predate the infection). Cell type and time point are not known. Sequencing was carried out using PBMCs or a T cell subset sorted from them (not recorded which).

CDR3 bases: TGTGCCAGCTCACCGAAGAGAGGGCCGGAGACCCAGTACTTC. It yields the protein CASSPKRGPETQYF. The V and J genes are TRBV18 and TRBJ2-5, with D perhaps TRBD2 (5 bases). CDR3 length equals 14 residues. Germline V gene sequence: CDR1 KGHSH, CDR2 LQKENI. With 3 bases removed from V and 5 bases from J, the gap between germline ends came to 13 bases.